These 14 T cell receptor beta chains originate from one sample sequenced in a study of blood T cell repertoires in COVID-19. Clones were sequenced by immunoSEQ multiplex PCR, and TCRdb holds only the in-frame ones, with some missing. This sample yields 110,000 or so clones, of which roughly 85% are seen a single time; 2% to 3% belongs to the top ten. Sequencing input: peripheral blood. These receptors were taken from a human donor in a cohort sampled during active COVID-19.

In this sample, this clone turned up once. The chain employs TRBV3-1 (or the pseudogene TRBV3-2) and TRBJ1-3, with a tentative D call TRBD1 (6 bases). With 5 bases removed from V and 0 bases from J, the gap between germline ends came to 14 bases. Germline V gene lookup returns CDR1 LGHDT and CDR2 YNNKEL (reference sequence). The CDR3 has 16 amino acids. In nucleotides, the CDR3 is TGTGCCAGCAGCGAAGGACAGAGAGTCTCTGGAAACACCATATATTTT. Its translation: CASSEGQRVSGNTIYF.

This sequence joins TRBV9 and TRBJ1-6; 9 nucleotides line up with TRBD1. The V segment lost 4 bases and the J segment 7 bases; nucleotides outside the gene matches: 6. Germline V lookup: CDR1 SGDLS, CDR2 YYNGEE. This CDR3 has 15 residues. CDR3: CASSPGQGKNSPLHF. CDR3 nucleotide sequence: TGTGCCAGCAGCCCCGGACAGGGGAAAAATTCACCCCTCCACTTT.

V is TRBV6-5 and J is TRBJ1-2, with 7 bases identical to TRBD1. Germline CDR1 is MNHEY and CDR2 is SVGAGI. With 0 bases clipped from V and 8 bases from J, the junction kept 6 bases outside the gene matches. CDR3 size: 14 residues. CDR3 nucleotides: TGTGCCAGCAGTTACTCGGGCAGGGGGGAAGGCTACACCTTC. It yields the protein CASSYSGRGEGYTF.

The chain uses TRBV27 and TRBJ2-3; perhaps TRBD2 as D (5 bases). V was cut by 4 bases and J by 2 bases, with 10 bases left in between. Germline-derived CDR1 and CDR2 are MNHEY and SMNVEV (reference sequence). CDR3 length: 14 residues. The CDR3, as DNA: TGTGCCAGCAGTTACGGAGGACCCACAGATACGCAGTATTTT. Its protein product is CASSYGGPTDTQYF.

The CDR3 coding sequence is TGTGCCAGCAGTAGAAACAGGGAACGTCAGCCCCAGCATTTT. Translated, it gives CASSRNRERQPQHF. The chain has TRBV2 and TRBJ1-5; the D gene is possibly TRBD1 (6 bases). Trimming removed 5 bases from V and 6 bases from J, with 14 bases in between. Germline CDR1 reads SNHLY; CDR2 reads FYNNEI. The CDR3 loop spans 14 amino acids.

This chain connects TRBV11-1 to TRBJ2-5; 8 bases fit TRBD2. Germline CDR1 SGHAT, CDR2 FQDESV (reference sequence). The V and J ends lost 6 bases and 2 bases, in that order; junction bases with no gene match: 5. The CDR3 is 14 amino acids. The CDR3, as DNA: TGTGCCAGCAGTCGGGCGGGGGGACAAGAGACCCAGTACTTC. It is translated as CASSRAGGQETQYF.

V and J are TRBV2 and TRBJ1-4; D uncertain. Deletions cut 7 bases from V and 4 bases from J, with 13 bases between. The CDR3 is made up of 14 amino acids. Germline CDR1 and CDR2: SNHLY and FYNNEI. The chain's CDR3 is CASNIRAFNEKLFF. CDR3 DNA: TGTGCCAGCAATATAAGAGCTTTTAATGAAAAACTGTTTTTT.

The chain is built from TRBV19 and TRBJ1-5, with D hard to call. Between the trimmed V and J ends, which lost 2 bases and 4 bases, there was a span of 12 bases. The CDR3 totals 15 residues. Germline V lookup: CDR1 LNHDA, CDR2 SQIVND (reference sequence). The DNA for the CDR3 is TGTGCCAGTAGTATAAATGGGAGAAAGAATCAGCCCCAGCATTTT. It codes for CASSINGRKNQPQHF.

The V call is TRBV6-5, the J call TRBJ2-1; D uncertain. Germline-derived CDR1 and CDR2 are MNHEY and SVGAGI. This CDR3 is built from 13 residues. The V gene lost 0 bases and the J gene lost 9 bases, with 9 bases spanning the gap. As DNA, the CDR3 is TGTGCCAGCAGTTACTCTTCATCGAGTGAGCAGTTCTTC. As protein: CASSYSSSSEQFF.

Only one count was recorded for this clone. The genes are TRBV28 and TRBJ2-3; 7 bases are a match to TRBD2. Germline V gives CDR1 MDHEN, CDR2 SYDVKM. V shed 6 bases and J 0 bases; nucleotides not matched to a gene: 9. The CDR3 contains 16 residues. The CDR3: CASSPSGPASTDTQYF. As DNA, the CDR3 is TGTGCCAGCAGCCCTAGCGGCCCCGCTAGCACAGATACGCAGTATTTT.

V is TRBV6-5 and J is TRBJ2-1; 15 nucleotides match TRBD2. This CDR3 region has 15 residues. Trimming took 6 bases from V and 8 from J; bases not matched to a gene: 5. Germline lookup yields CDR1 MNHEY and CDR2 SVGAGI. The CDR3 is CASRGLAGGVDEQFF. In nucleotides, the CDR3 is TGTGCCAGCAGAGGACTAGCGGGGGGGGTCGATGAGCAGTTCTTC.

The sample holds one count of this clone. The chain recombines TRBV6-5 with TRBJ2-1; 8 bases are shared with TRBD2. The V gene end was trimmed by 4 bases and the J gene end by 8 bases; junction bases not matched to a gene: 10. This CDR3 contains 15 residues. CDR1 and CDR2 from the germline V gene are MNHEY and SVGAGI. In DNA, the CDR3 is TGTGCCAGCAGTTTCTACGTAGCGGGACCCTATGAGCAGTTCTTC. It is translated as CASSFYVAGPYEQFF.

The chain couples TRBV14 to TRBJ2-7, with TRBD1 matching over 10 bases. Losses at the gene ends were 4 bases for V and 2 bases for J; bases not matched to a gene: 5. Germline values: CDR1 SGHDN, CDR2 FVKESK. This CDR3 contains 15 residues. The CDR3 loop is CASSLRTGGPYEQYF. DNA for the CDR3: TGTGCCAGCAGCCTTAGGACAGGGGGTCCCTACGAGCAGTACTTC. The entire variable domain, with the rest obtained from reference TRBV14 and TRBJ2-7, is as follows: EAGVTQFPSHSVIEKGQTVTLRCDPISGHDNLYWYRRVMGKEIKFLLHFVKESKQDESGMPNNRFLAERTGGTYSTLKVQPAELEDSGVYFCASSLRTGGPYEQYFGPGTRLTVT.

The chain's CDR3 is CASSLRVGSNQPQHF. The CDR3 region has the DNA TGTGCCAGCAGCCTCAGGGTCGGTAGCAATCAGCCCCAGCATTTT. This chain links TRBV6-5 with TRBJ1-5; possibly TRBD1 for D (5 bases). Germline CDR1 MNHEY, CDR2 SVGAGI. There are 15 residues in the CDR3. V was shortened by 6 bases and J by 0 bases, with 12 bases between the two germline ends.